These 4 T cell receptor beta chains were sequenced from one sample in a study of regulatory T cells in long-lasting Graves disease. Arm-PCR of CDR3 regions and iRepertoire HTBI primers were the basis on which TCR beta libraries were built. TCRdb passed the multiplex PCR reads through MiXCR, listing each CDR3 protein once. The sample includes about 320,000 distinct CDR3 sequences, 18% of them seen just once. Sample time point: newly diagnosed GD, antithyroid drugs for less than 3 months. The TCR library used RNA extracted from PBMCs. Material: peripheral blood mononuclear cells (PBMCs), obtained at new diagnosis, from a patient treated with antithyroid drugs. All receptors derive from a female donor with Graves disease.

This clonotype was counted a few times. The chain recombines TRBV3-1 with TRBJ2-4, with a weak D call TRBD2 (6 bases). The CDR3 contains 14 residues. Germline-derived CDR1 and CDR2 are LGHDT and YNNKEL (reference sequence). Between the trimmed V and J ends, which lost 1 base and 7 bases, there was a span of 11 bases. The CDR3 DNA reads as TGTGCCAGCAGCCAAGTCGGGGGAATGAACATTCAGTACTTC. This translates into CASSQVGGMNIQYF.

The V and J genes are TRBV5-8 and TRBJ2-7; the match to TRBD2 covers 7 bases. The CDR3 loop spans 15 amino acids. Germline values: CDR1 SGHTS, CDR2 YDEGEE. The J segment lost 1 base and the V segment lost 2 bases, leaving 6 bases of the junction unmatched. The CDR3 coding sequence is TGTGCCAGCAGCTTAAGAGCGGGACTATCCTACGAGCAGTACTTC. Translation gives CASSLRAGLSYEQYF.

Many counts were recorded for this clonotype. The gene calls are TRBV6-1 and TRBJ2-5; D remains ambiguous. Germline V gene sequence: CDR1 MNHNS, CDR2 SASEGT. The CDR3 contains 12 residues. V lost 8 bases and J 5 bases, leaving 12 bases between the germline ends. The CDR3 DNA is TGTGCCAGCCGGAAGACCCCCGAGACCCAGTACTTC. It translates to CASRKTPETQYF.

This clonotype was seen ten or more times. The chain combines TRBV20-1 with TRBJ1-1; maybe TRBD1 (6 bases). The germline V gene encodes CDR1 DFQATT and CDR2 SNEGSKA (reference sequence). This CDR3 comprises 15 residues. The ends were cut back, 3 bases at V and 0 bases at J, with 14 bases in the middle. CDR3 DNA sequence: TGCAGTGCTAGGAGGGACATTCCAATGAACACTGAAGCTTTCTTT. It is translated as CSARRDIPMNTEAFF.